This T cell receptor (beta chain) was recorded in a study of blood T cell repertoires in COVID-19 (TCRdb year 2020). About the full investigation: The collaborator samples originated in the United States, Italy and Spain and spanned the acute and convalescent phases of COVID-19. Subjects who had been exposed to COVID-19, were actively infected with it, or had recovered from it provided the deeply sampled blood TCRbeta repertoires that made up the dataset. The samples were drawn from two sources: the first 160 participants of the ongoing ImmuneRACE study, and 950 to 1,500 subjects contributed by 6 global collaborators. The material from the prospective study consisted of cDNA or gDNA derived from T cells, B-cell-depleted T cells, or PBMCs. Nearly every sample came with metadata listing a de-identified subject ID, COVID-19 status, age in years and sex. The repertoires were released in a freely available public database meant as a resource for research on the immune response to SARS-CoV-2. Where HLA class I and class II types were available, the types were taken from metadata supplied by the sample provider, not from assay-based typing.

Here is what the overall study found, with its caveats: The amount of clinical and demographic metadata varied by source and participant and was provided uncurated.

Each collaborating institution followed its own protocols to collect whole blood in K2EDTA tubes. Collaborator samples were shipped for TCRbeta analysis as frozen whole blood, isolated PBMCs, or DNA extracted from either sample type. The CDR3 holds 11 amino acids from the cysteine to the phenylalanine. The kept DNA is CDR3 alone, 33 bases in frame from the first base. Trimming removed 8 bases from V and 9 bases from J, leaving 8 bases between the germline ends. In the germline V gene, CDR1 corresponds to MNHEY and CDR2 to SVGAGI. Points on this clone: Its antigen remains undetermined. No quality values exist for individual bases; no much larger clone is one base distant.

TCRbeta CDR3 regions were amplified from genomic DNA by means of the immunoSEQ Assay, a bias-controlled multiplex PCR. The paper's processing steps were these. Nucleated cell counts per sample were estimated from amplification of reference gene primers within the assay. Sequence reads were collapsed and filtered to measure the absolute abundance of every unique TCRbeta CDR3 rearrangement. Productive Simpson clonality was computed per sample as the square root of Simpson's diversity index over productive rearrangements. This is the immuneACCESS table as TCRdb keeps it, with only in-frame sequences that have V and J called. A part of the clones is gone; compared with another copy, unresolved V genes explain less than half, and the rest is unexplained. That table is the source of V, J and clone size, and D and trimming were worked out from the DNA. A total of about 200,000 clones appear in this sample, 70% to 90% of them only once. Clones ranked in the top ten supply over 2.5% of the sample.

The sample was peripheral blood. The chain uses TRBV6-5 and TRBJ1-6; perhaps TRBD1 is the D gene, with 5 bases matching. This TCR derives from a man aged 55 to 69 with acute or convalescent COVID-19. The nucleotide sequence reads as follows: TGTGCCAGCGGTAGGGGTTCACCCCTCCACTTT. The encoded protein is CASGRGSPLHF.